This TCR beta chain was found in a study of T-cell memory formation after mild COVID-19. TCRdb reprocessed the 5' RACE reads with MiXCR, giving one entry per CDR3 protein. This table holds about 340,000 distinct CDR3 sequences, about 20% found once. Germline V lookup: CDR1 WNHNN, CDR2 SYGVQD (reference sequence). The CDR3 is 14 amino acids. The trim removed 4 bases at V and 5 bases at J, leaving 6 bases unmatched. Sequencing was carried out using PBMCs or a T cell subset sorted from them (not recorded which). This rearrangement joins TRBV10-1 to TRBJ2-7; 9 positions agree with TRBD1. The source of this sequence is a man in his late teens or twenties who had mild COVID-19 (a few samples of this study predate the infection). Cell type and time point are not known. CDR3 amino acids: CASSAGQGRDEQYF. Written as DNA, the CDR3 is TGCGCCAGCAGTGCGGGACAGGGAAGAGACGAGCAGTACTTC.